The 28 T cell receptor beta chains given below trace back to one sample, sequenced in a study of T cell changes during pregnancy in multiple sclerosis. The protocol was immunoSEQ multiplex PCR, while the TCRdb copy is restricted to in-frame clones and leaves out a portion. Here the sample spans fewer than 12,000 clones, around 89% being singletons. The material was CD8+ T cells from peripheral blood mononuclear cells, obtained in the first trimester of pregnancy. These receptors were collected from a female donor in good health, enrolled as a control in a pregnancy study.

The J gene is TRBJ2-7, the V gene TRBV30; perhaps TRBD1 as D (5 bases). There are 13 residues in the CDR3. Looked up from germline, CDR1 is GTSNPN and CDR2 is SVGIG (reference sequence). With 0 bases removed from V and 6 bases from J, the gap between germline ends came to 12 bases. The CDR3 DNA sequence: TGTGCCTGGAGTGTAGGCAGGGTTGTCGAGCAGTACTTC. This translates into CAWSVGRVVEQYF.

The V gene is TRBV2, the J gene TRBJ1-1; 9 bases are a match to TRBD1. The germline V gene encodes CDR1 SNHLY and CDR2 FYNNEI. The CDR3 covers 13 residues. Germline trimming cut 10 bases from V and 0 bases from J; bases unmatched to any gene: 3. The CDR3 bases are TGTGCCAACAGGGGGCGCCTGAACACTGAAGCTTTCTTT. This encodes CANRGRLNTEAFF.

The chain has TRBV9 and TRBJ1-6; 9 positions agree with TRBD1. The CDR3 has 17 amino acids. V trimming: 2 bases; J trimming: 10 bases; junction bases outside the gene matches: 13. CDR1 is SGDLS and CDR2 is YYNGEE in the germline V gene. CDR3 region: CASSVGQGTNSGSPLHF. The CDR3 DNA reads TGTGCCAGCAGCGTCGGACAGGGGACCAATTCTGGCTCACCCCTCCACTTT.

This clone was recorded only once. The chain links TRBV29-1 to TRBJ1-2; D is ambiguous. Germline V CDR1 and CDR2: SQVTM, ANQGSEA. V dropped 0 bases and J dropped 0 bases, with 5 bases sitting between them. This CDR3 comprises 13 residues. The DNA of the CDR3 is TGCAGCGTTGAAGATCCCGCTAACTATGGCTACACCTTC. It yields the protein CSVEDPANYGYTF. Complete variable domain (other parts from reference TRBV29-1 and TRBJ1-2): SAVISQKPSRDICQRGTSLTIQCQVDSQVTMMFWYRQQPGQSLTLIATANQGSEATYESGFVIDKFPISRPNLTFSTLTVSNMSPEDSSIYLCSVEDPANYGYTFGSGTRLTVV.

This chain connects TRBV7-9 to TRBJ2-1; 12 bases match TRBD2. This CDR3 spans 17 amino acids. CDR1 is SEHNR and CDR2 is FQNEAQ in the germline V gene (reference sequence). V was clipped by 0 bases and J by 7 bases; unmatched bases: 7. This chain's CDR3 is CASSLAPTSGGQNEQFF. For the CDR3, the DNA is TGTGCCAGCAGCTTAGCCCCCACTAGCGGGGGGCAGAATGAGCAGTTCTTC.

The chain is built from TRBV7-9 and TRBJ2-7; no clear D. This CDR3 comprises 12 residues. The germline CDR1 and CDR2 sequences are SEHNR and FQNEAQ (reference sequence). V gave up 4 bases and J gave up 2 bases, with 6 bases separating them. CDR3 bases: TGTGCCAGCAGCTCCCGGGCCTACGAGCAGTACTTC. Translation gives CASSSRAYEQYF.

The table lists this clone with a count of one. The V gene is TRBV9, the J gene TRBJ1-2; TRBD1 might be the D (5 bases). This CDR3 has 15 residues. Trimming removed 0 bases at V and 1 base at J, with 10 bases between. Germline values: CDR1 SGDLS, CDR2 YYNGEE. Written as DNA, the CDR3 is TGTGCCAGCAGCGTAGGGTCAGGGTTTAACTATGGCTACACCTTC. The encoded protein is CASSVGSGFNYGYTF.

J is TRBJ2-2 and V is TRBV19, with unresolved D. V lost 3 bases to trimming and J lost 4 bases, with 9 bases between them. CDR3 length equals 14 residues. Germline V gives CDR1 LNHDA, CDR2 SQIVND (reference sequence). CDR3 in amino acids: CASSILAGTGELFF. CDR3 sequence (DNA): TGTGCCAGTAGTATCTTAGCCGGCACCGGGGAGCTGTTTTTT.

The chain carries TRBV4-1 and TRBJ2-7; TRBD1 matches 9 bases. CDR3 length: 14 residues. From germline, CDR1 is MGHRA and CDR2 YSYEKL. V gave up 2 bases and J gave up 6 bases; unmatched junction bases: 5. CDR3 loop: CASSQPGQGGEQYF. CDR3 DNA: TGCGCCAGCAGCCAACCGGGACAGGGCGGCGAGCAGTACTTC.

This chain connects TRBV29-1 to TRBJ2-5, with D perhaps TRBD2 (6 bases). This CDR3 spans 13 amino acids. V shed 4 bases and J shed 4 bases, with 13 bases lying between them. From germline, CDR1 is SQVTM and CDR2 ANQGSEA. The CDR3 sequence: CSVGGVGGETQYF. The CDR3 DNA follows: TGCAGCGTTGGAGGGGTGGGGGGAGAGACCCAGTACTTC.

The chain couples TRBV12-5 to TRBJ1-1; 10 nucleotides line up with TRBD1. The length of the CDR3 is 15 residues. After removal of 6 bases from V and 2 bases from J, the junction contained 6 bases not matched to a gene. Germline CDR1 LGHNT, CDR2 FRNRAP. CDR3 in amino acids: CASGNGQGVNTEAFF. The CDR3 bases are TGTGCTAGTGGCAATGGACAGGGGGTAAACACTGAAGCTTTCTTT. The whole variable domain, filled in from reference TRBV12-5 and TRBJ1-1, reads DARVTQTPRHKVTEMGQEVTMRCQPILGHNTVFWYRQTMMQGLELLAYFRNRAPLDDSGMPKDRFSAEMPDATLATLKIQPSEPRDSAVYFCASGNGQGVNTEAFFGQGTRLTVV.

The gene calls are TRBV6-1 and TRBJ2-5; tentative D call: TRBD1 (5 bases). Germline CDR1 is MNHNS and CDR2 is SASEGT. With 7 bases removed from V and 6 bases from J, the gap between germline ends came to 12 bases. The CDR3 sequence is 12 residues long. The CDR3 nucleotides are TGTGCCAGCACCCAGGGTCGGCAGACCCAGTACTTC. It is translated as CASTQGRQTQYF.

The V gene is TRBV30, the J gene TRBJ2-7; 9 nucleotides align to TRBD1. V gave up 1 base and J gave up 5 bases; unmatched junction bases: 3. CDR1 GTSNPN and CDR2 SVGIG come from the germline V gene (reference sequence). The CDR3 is 13 amino acids. This CDR3 is CAWSEGQGDEQYF. Here the CDR3 DNA reads TGTGCCTGGAGTGAGGGACAGGGAGACGAGCAGTACTTC.

The chain is built from TRBV30 and TRBJ1-6, with 8 nucleotides matching TRBD1. Germline V lookup: CDR1 GTSNPN, CDR2 SVGIG (reference sequence). The CDR3 is 14 residues long. The junction had 3 bases not matched to a gene; V was cut back by 8 bases and J by 0 bases. Here the CDR3 reads CARDRISYNSPLHF. The CDR3, as DNA: TGTGCCAGGGACAGGATCTCCTATAATTCACCCCTCCACTTT.

As DNA, the CDR3 is TGTGCCAGCAGTGTGCAGGGATCCTCTCAGCCCCAGCATTTT. It specifies CASSVQGSSQPQHF. This rearrangement joins TRBV2 to TRBJ1-5, with a tentative D call TRBD1 (5 bases). Per germline, CDR1 SNHLY and CDR2 FYNNEI. The CDR3 spans 14 residues. Trimming took off 4 bases at V and 6 bases at J, with 13 bases between the two ends.

The chain joins TRBV27 to TRBJ1-1, with D tentatively TRBD1 (6 bases). The CDR3 runs to 16 residues. V lost 1 base, J lost 4 bases, and 16 bases lay in between. Germline assignment: CDR1 MNHEY and CDR2 SMNVEV (reference sequence). The CDR3 nucleotides read TGTGCCAGCAGTTTATTGTCAGGGGACGGAAGCACTGAAGCTTTCTTT. The encoded protein is CASSLLSGDGSTEAFF.

This chain joins TRBV9 and TRBJ1-2, with 7 bases lining up with TRBD1. From germline, CDR1 is SGDLS and CDR2 YYNGEE. The CDR3 length is 18 residues. J lost 2 bases, V lost 3 bases, and 16 bases had no gene match. Here the CDR3 reads CASSASGTALPSNYGYTF. DNA of the CDR3: TGTGCCAGCAGCGCCTCCGGGACAGCCCTACCCTCCAACTATGGCTACACCTTC.

The V gene is TRBV7-9, the J gene TRBJ1-2, with D perhaps matching TRBD1 (6 bases). Germline V gene lookup returns CDR1 SEHNR and CDR2 FQNEAQ (reference sequence). This CDR3 contains 13 residues. With 1 base removed from V and 7 bases from J, the gap between germline ends came to 10 bases. The CDR3 region is CASSLGTEAGYTF. The DNA of the CDR3 is TGTGCCAGCAGCTTAGGGACAGAAGCTGGCTACACCTTC.

The chain links TRBV27 to TRBJ1-1, with D tentatively TRBD1 (5 bases). Trimming stripped 2 bases from V and 6 bases from J, with 10 bases between. From germline, CDR1 is MNHEY and CDR2 SMNVEV (reference sequence). The length of the CDR3 is 13 residues. The CDR3 coding sequence is TGTGCCAGCAGTTTACAGGGCGGCGCTGAAGCTTTCTTT. Translated, it gives CASSLQGGAEAFF.

There are a few counts of this clone. The rearrangement links TRBV29-1 to TRBJ1-5; D perhaps matches TRBD1 (5 bases). Germline V gives CDR1 SQVTM, CDR2 ANQGSEA. This CDR3 region has 13 residues. Trimming stripped 4 bases from V and 6 bases from J, with 13 bases between. The CDR3 nucleotides are TGCAGCGTTGGGGGGGTTGAGGGTCAGCCCCAGCATTTT. Its translation is CSVGGVEGQPQHF.

As to this clone: Other DNA sequences from this sample encode an identical CDR3 as well. The V call is TRBV6-4, the J call TRBJ2-3; maybe TRBD2 (7 bases). With 2 bases removed from V and 2 bases from J, the gap between germline ends came to 8 bases. Germline CDR1 and CDR2: MRHNA and SNTAGT. The CDR3 runs 14 residues. CDR3 sequence (DNA): TGTGCCAGCAGTGACGGGGGGGCCACAGATACGCAGTATTTT. This codes for CASSDGGATDTQYF.

The chain recombines TRBV4-1 with TRBJ2-1; 9 nucleotides align to TRBD2. Germline trimming cut 1 base from V and 4 bases from J; bases unmatched to any gene: 8. The CDR3 spans 17 residues. The V gene's germline CDR1 is MGHRA and CDR2 YSYEKL. CDR3 coding DNA: TGCGCCAGCAGCCAAGTATTTTCGCTAGCGGGGTACAATGAGCAGTTCTTC. Protein product: CASSQVFSLAGYNEQFF.

V and J are TRBV27 and TRBJ1-1; 8 bases fit TRBD1. J gave up 5 bases and V 1 base, and 6 bases lay outside the gene matches. CDR3 length equals 15 residues. The germline V gene has CDR1 MNHEY and CDR2 SMNVEV (reference sequence). CDR3 in DNA: TGTGCCAGCAGTTTATTGGGAGACAGGGGTACTGAAGCTTTCTTT. Its translation: CASSLLGDRGTEAFF.

The chain combines TRBV5-1 with TRBJ2-3, with 8 positions matching TRBD2. CDR1 is SGHRS and CDR2 is YFSETQ in the germline V gene. The V gene end was trimmed by 0 bases and the J gene end by 0 bases; junction bases not matched to a gene: 12. This CDR3 has 19 residues. CDR3 sequence (DNA): TGCGCCAGCAGCTTGGCCGAAAGCGGGGGCCCTCGTAGCACAGATACGCAGTATTTT. Translation: CASSLAESGGPRSTDTQYF.

The CDR3 spells CASSVPGQGDGYTF. The CDR3 DNA sequence: TGTGCCAGCAGCGTCCCGGGACAGGGGGATGGCTACACCTTC. The chain recombines TRBV7-8 with TRBJ1-2; 11 bases are shared with TRBD1. CDR1 and CDR2 (germline): SGHVS, FQNEAQ. The CDR3 is 14 amino acids. The V and J ends lost 5 bases and 6 bases, in that order; junction bases with no gene match: 5.

V is TRBV9 and J is TRBJ2-7, with a tentative D call TRBD2 (5 bases). V dropped 0 bases and J dropped 5 bases, with 15 bases sitting between them. There are 15 residues in the CDR3. Germline-derived CDR1 and CDR2 are SGDLS and YYNGEE. CDR3: CASSVGLNPGDEQYF. In DNA, the CDR3 is TGTGCCAGCAGCGTAGGACTCAATCCCGGGGACGAGCAGTACTTC.

J is TRBJ2-2 and V is TRBV2; 11 nucleotides align to TRBD1. The CDR3 is 16 amino acids. J lost 7 bases, V lost 5 bases, and 9 bases had no gene match. Germline lookup yields CDR1 SNHLY and CDR2 FYNNEI. Written as DNA, the CDR3 is TGTGCCAGCAGTAAAGGGACAGGGGGTAATGACGGGGAGCTGTTTTTT. Its translation is CASSKGTGGNDGELFF.

The V gene is TRBV11-2, the J gene TRBJ1-2, with D unresolved. Germline CDR1 is SGHAT and CDR2 is FQNNGV. This CDR3 spans 16 amino acids. Trimming removed 2 bases at V and 2 bases at J, with 15 bases between. This CDR3 reads CASSLTQLTTNYGYTF. The CDR3 nucleotides read TGTGCCAGCAGCTTAACCCAACTAACCACGAACTATGGCTACACCTTC.